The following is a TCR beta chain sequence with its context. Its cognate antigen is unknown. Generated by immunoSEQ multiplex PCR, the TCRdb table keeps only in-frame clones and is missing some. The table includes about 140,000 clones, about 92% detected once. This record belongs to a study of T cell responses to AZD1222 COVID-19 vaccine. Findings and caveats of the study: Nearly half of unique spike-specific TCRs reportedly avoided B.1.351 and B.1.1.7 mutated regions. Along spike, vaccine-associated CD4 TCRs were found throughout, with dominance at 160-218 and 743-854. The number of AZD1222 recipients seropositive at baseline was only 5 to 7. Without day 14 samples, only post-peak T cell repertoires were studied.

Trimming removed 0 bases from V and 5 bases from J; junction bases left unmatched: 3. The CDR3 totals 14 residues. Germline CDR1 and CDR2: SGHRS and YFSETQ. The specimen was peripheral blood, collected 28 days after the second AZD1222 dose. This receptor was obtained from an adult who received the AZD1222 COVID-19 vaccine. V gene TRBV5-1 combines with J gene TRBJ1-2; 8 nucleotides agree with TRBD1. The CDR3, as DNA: TGCGCCAGCAGCTTGGATCAGGGGGCATATGGCTACACCTTC. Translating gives CASSLDQGAYGYTF.